This TCR beta chain came from a study of T cell responses to AZD1222 COVID-19 vaccine. V was cut by 2 bases and J by 4 bases, with 12 bases left in between. This CDR3 contains 14 residues. Germline V CDR1 and CDR2: SGHDT, YYEEEE. The table came from immunoSEQ multiplex PCR; TCRdb's copy has only in-frame clones and leaves some out. The top ten clones hold under 11% of a sample with 150,000 to 200,000 clones, 80% to 95% of them seen once. The chain is built from TRBV5-6 and TRBJ1-2, with D perhaps matching TRBD1 (6 bases). The input for sequencing was peripheral blood, taken on day 0 of AZD1222 vaccination. The source of this sequence is an adult in good health. The CDR3 DNA reads as TGTGCCAGCAGCTTCGGGGGCGACGTCTATGGCTACACCTTC. This translates into CASSFGGDVYGYTF.